This T cell receptor beta chain was sequenced in a study of CD8+CD57+ T cells in acquired aplastic anemia. An expansion of CD8+CD57+ cells by flow cytometry had been shown in patients chosen for sequencing. From germline, CDR1 is SNHLY and CDR2 FYNNEI. Trimming shortened V by 4 bases and J by 6 bases, and 19 bases separated the two germline ends. The CDR3 is made up of 15 amino acids. CDR3 and TCR beta VDJ profiling relied on a genomic DNA template. TCRdb re-called the reads with MiXCR, one entry per CDR3 protein. This table has roughly 180,000 distinct CDR3 sequences, nearly 65% appearing once. The material sequenced was sorted CD4+, CD8+, or CD8+CD57+ T cells (not recorded which) from PBMCs. The chain recombines TRBV2 with TRBJ2-7; TRBD2 is a possible D gene (5 bases). The TCR was taken from a human donor with aplastic anemia. CDR3 protein: CASSVRVVSTFEQYF. The DNA for the CDR3 is TGTGCCAGCAGTGTGAGGGTAGTTTCCACGTTCGAGCAGTACTTC.